Below, 23 T cell receptor beta chains from the same sample are listed, as sequenced in a study of PD-L1 blockade in urothelial cancer. Using immunoSEQ multiplex PCR, the repertoire was profiled, and TCRdb retains in-frame clones only, with some absent. The sample has more than 90,000 clones, around 90% seen once. Time point here: peripheral blood 6 weeks after treatment start. Here the sequenced sample was PBMCs, taken around atezolizumab (anti-PD-L1) treatment. The receptor source for this set is a man in his sixties with urothelial cancer.

The V call is TRBV11-3, the J call TRBJ2-3; D possibly corresponds to TRBD1 (6 bases). Deletions cut 5 bases from V and 1 base from J, with 19 bases between. The length of the CDR3 is 17 residues. Germline V lookup: CDR1 SGHNT, CDR2 YENEEA. The CDR3 loop reads CASSRGIPAGGTDTQYF. The CDR3 DNA reads as TGTGCCAGCAGCCGAGGGATACCGGCAGGGGGCACAGATACGCAGTATTTT.

V gene TRBV18 combines with J gene TRBJ2-5; TRBD2 is a possible D gene (6 bases). With 3 bases removed from V and 1 base from J, the gap between germline ends came to 12 bases. CDR3 length: 15 residues. Germline values: CDR1 KGHSH, CDR2 LQKENI. For the CDR3, the DNA is TGTGCCAGCTCACCCATGGGACTTCTCCAAGAGACCCAGTACTTC. It translates to CASSPMGLLQETQYF.

This clone was seen more than once but under ten times. The chain employs TRBV7-2 and TRBJ1-6; D unresolved. This CDR3 comprises 12 residues. The V end lost 6 bases, the J end lost 6 bases, and 6 bases lay between the germline ends. Germline CDR1 reads SGHTA; CDR2 reads FQGNSA. CDR3 in DNA: TGTGCCAGCAGACAGACTAATTCACCCCTCCACTTT. Protein product: CASRQTNSPLHF.

The chain couples TRBV11-2 to TRBJ2-5; 8 bases line up with TRBD2. Germline CDR1 and CDR2: SGHAT and FQNNGV. There are 15 residues in the CDR3. J was trimmed by 10 bases and V by 5 bases; bases with no gene match: 15. The CDR3 region is CASSPRGGTLYDQYF. The CDR3 DNA sequence: TGTGCCAGCAGCCCCCGCGGGGGGACGCTTTATGACCAGTACTTC. Complete variable domain (other parts from reference TRBV11-2 and TRBJ2-5): EAGVAQSPRYKIIEKRQSVAFWCNPISGHATLYWYQQILGQGPKLLIQFQNNGVVDDSQLPKDRFSAERLKGVDSTLKIQPAKLEDSAVYLCASSPRGGTLYDQYFGPGTRLLVL.

The rearrangement joins TRBV9 to TRBJ1-3; 9 bases are shared with TRBD1. The CDR3 contains 21 residues. The germline V gene has CDR1 SGDLS and CDR2 YYNGEE. After removal of 3 bases from V and 0 bases from J, the junction contained 19 bases not matched to a gene. This chain's CDR3 is CASSESLDRGRAISSGNTIYF. DNA for the CDR3: TGTGCCAGCAGCGAAAGTCTTGACAGGGGGAGAGCCATTAGCTCTGGAAACACCATATATTTT.

The chain has TRBV30 and TRBJ2-3; no clear D gene. The germline V gene has CDR1 GTSNPN and CDR2 SVGIG (reference sequence). The germline V and J ends were trimmed by 3 bases and 1 base, with 11 bases remaining between them. The CDR3 has 14 residues. CDR3 residues: CAWRLARGTDTQYF. The CDR3 DNA reads as TGTGCCTGGAGACTCGCGCGAGGCACAGATACGCAGTATTTT.

The chain is built from TRBV2 and TRBJ2-2; TRBD1 aligns across 8 bases. The trim removed 7 bases at V and 5 bases at J, leaving 6 bases unmatched. The length of the CDR3 is 14 residues. Germline-derived CDR1 and CDR2 are SNHLY and FYNNEI. The CDR3 nucleotides read TGTGCCAGCACCATTTACAGGGGGACCGGGGAGCTGTTTTTT. Protein: CASTIYRGTGELFF.

V and J are TRBV9 and TRBJ2-7; 11 bases line up with TRBD2. Germline CDR1 and CDR2: SGDLS and YYNGEE. V was clipped by 3 bases and J by 6 bases; unmatched bases: 8. CDR3 size: 15 residues. The CDR3 loop reads CASSASSGGSSEQYF. The CDR3 DNA reads as TGTGCCAGCAGCGCCTCTAGCGGGGGGTCAAGCGAGCAGTACTTC.

The chain carries TRBV15 and TRBJ2-7; TRBD1 agrees at 7 bases. Germline CDR1 LNHNV, CDR2 YYDKDF (reference sequence). CDR3 length: 17 residues. The V gene end was trimmed by 0 bases and the J gene end by 2 bases; junction bases not matched to a gene: 10. The DNA for the CDR3 is TGTGCCACCAGCAGAGATATTTATCCGGGACAGCCCTACGAGCAGTACTTC. It translates to CATSRDIYPGQPYEQYF.

The chain has TRBV6-1 and TRBJ2-7; 7 bases match TRBD1. The V segment lost 4 bases and the J segment 3 bases; nucleotides outside the gene matches: 12. Germline CDR1 reads MNHNS; CDR2 reads SASEGT. This CDR3 has 16 residues. The CDR3 DNA sequence: TGTGCCAGCAGTGCCTACACAGGGGCCCTCAGCTACGAGCAGTACTTC. It is translated as CASSAYTGALSYEQYF.

CDR3 coding DNA: TGTGCCAGCAGCCTACAGAGACAGAACACTGAAGCTTTCTTT. Translation gives CASSLQRQNTEAFF. The chain combines TRBV7-8 with TRBJ1-1; D ambiguous. This CDR3 has 14 residues. Germline V gene sequence: CDR1 SGHVS, CDR2 FQNEAQ. The V end was cut by 5 bases, the J end by 1 base, with 11 bases between.

The CDR3 loop is CATRGELRSSYNEQFF. CDR3 DNA: TGTGCCACCCGAGGAGAGTTAAGGAGCTCCTACAATGAGCAGTTCTTC. This rearrangement joins TRBV2 to TRBJ2-1; D gene unclear. In germline, CDR1 is SNHLY, CDR2 FYNNEI. V lost 10 bases and J lost 0, with 19 bases in between. The CDR3 has 16 amino acids.

The chain combines TRBV20-1 with TRBJ2-5; D uncertain. The CDR3 sequence is 11 residues long. The germline CDR1 and CDR2 sequences are DFQATT and SNEGSKA (reference sequence). The germline V and J ends were trimmed by 4 bases and 1 base, with 4 bases remaining between them. The CDR3 is CSATSQETQYF. The CDR3 coding sequence is TGCAGTGCTACTAGCCAAGAGACCCAGTACTTC.

The V gene is TRBV19, the J gene TRBJ2-1; D gene ambiguous. This CDR3 has 13 residues. V was cut by 3 bases and J by 5 bases, with 8 bases left in between. The germline V gene encodes CDR1 LNHDA and CDR2 SQIVND (reference sequence). CDR3 nucleotide sequence: TGTGCCAGTAGTATCTCTCCCCACAATGAGCAGTTCTTC. It specifies CASSISPHNEQFF.

The chain employs TRBV5-4 and TRBJ1-1, with a possible D match to TRBD1 (6 bases). V was clipped by 2 bases and J by 2 bases, with 10 bases between them. The CDR3 covers 14 residues. Germline CDR1 is SGHNT and CDR2 is YYREEE (reference sequence). DNA for the CDR3: TGTGCCAGCAGCTTACAGGGAAGTAACACTGAAGCTTTCTTT. It translates to CASSLQGSNTEAFF.

This sequence joins TRBV7-2 and TRBJ2-2, with 8 positions matching TRBD1. This CDR3 contains 17 residues. Germline V lookup: CDR1 SGHTA, CDR2 FQGNSA. V lost 0 bases and J lost 4; bases outside the gene matches: 7. The CDR3 is CASSLARWTGFTGELFF. The DNA of the CDR3 is TGTGCCAGCAGCTTAGCAAGGTGGACAGGGTTCACCGGGGAGCTGTTTTTT.

The chain uses TRBV29-1 and TRBJ2-5; 8 positions agree with TRBD2. CDR1 is SQVTM and CDR2 is ANQGSEA in the germline V gene. This CDR3 has 13 residues. V lost 4 bases to trimming and J lost 4 bases; unmatched junction nucleotides: 5. CDR3 nucleotide sequence: TGCAGCGTTGTTTCCAGCGGGGGAGAGACCCAGTACTTC. It yields the protein CSVVSSGGETQYF.

This chain uses TRBV27 with TRBJ2-3, with 8 bases aligning to TRBD2. The CDR3 spans 15 residues. J was trimmed by 8 bases and V by 4 bases; bases with no gene match: 11. Per the germline V gene, CDR1 is MNHEY and CDR2 is SMNVEV (reference sequence). The CDR3 DNA is TGTGCCAGCAGTTCTCAAGCGGGAGCGGTCGGTACGCAGTATTTT. Translated, it gives CASSSQAGAVGTQYF.

The V and J genes are TRBV2 and TRBJ2-5, with D possibly matching TRBD1 (5 bases). Germline lookup yields CDR1 SNHLY and CDR2 FYNNEI. V was pared by 10 bases and J by 7 bases, with 16 bases between. The CDR3 has 12 residues. CDR3 sequence: CATKTDTGTQYF. Here the CDR3 DNA reads TGTGCCACCAAGACAGATACCGGGACCCAGTACTTC. Full variable domain (missing parts from reference TRBV2 and TRBJ2-5): EPEVTQTPSHQVTQMGQEVILRCVPISNHLYFYWYRQILGQKVEFLVSFYNNEISEKSEIFDDQFSVERPDGSNFTLKIRSTKLEDSAMYFCATKTDTGTQYFGPGTRLLVL.

This clone was seen once. This chain links TRBV30 with TRBJ1-6; no firm D call. The germline CDR1 and CDR2 sequences are GTSNPN and SVGIG (reference sequence). V was trimmed by 3 bases and J by 7 bases, leaving 10 bases between them. CDR3 length: 13 residues. The CDR3 region has the DNA TGTGCCTGGAGCCCCCTAGTCAATTCACCCCTCCACTTT. As protein: CAWSPLVNSPLHF.

J is TRBJ2-1 and V is TRBV5-5; D gene ambiguous. The V end lost 4 bases, the J end lost 6 bases, and 11 bases lay between the germline ends. CDR3 size: 13 residues. The V gene's germline CDR1 is SGHKS and CDR2 YYEKEE (reference sequence). The CDR3 coding sequence is TGTGCCAGCAGCGCCGGAGATCGCAATGAGCAGTTCTTC. Encoded protein: CASSAGDRNEQFF.

The CDR3 DNA follows: TGTGCCAGCAGTATAGGGGGGGGTAATGAAAAACTGTTTTTT. Translated, it gives CASSIGGGNEKLFF. This chain links TRBV28 with TRBJ1-4; D may be TRBD1 (6 bases). This CDR3 contains 14 residues. Germline CDR1 and CDR2: MDHEN and SYDVKM. V was clipped by 5 bases and J by 4 bases, with 11 bases between them. The full variable domain, with the rest looked up from reference TRBV28 and TRBJ1-4, is DVKVTQSSRYLVKRTGEKVFLECVQDMDHENMFWYRQDPGLGLRLIYFSYDVKMKEKGDIPEGYSVSREKKERFSLILESASTNQTSMYLCASSIGGGNEKLFFGSGTQLSVL.

The chain is built from TRBV6-5 and TRBJ1-1; D ambiguous. The CDR3 covers 11 residues. The germline gives CDR1 MNHEY, CDR2 SVGAGI. The V and J ends lost 8 bases and 0 bases respectively, with 4 bases between them. This CDR3 reads CASQMNTEAFF. The CDR3 nucleotides are TGTGCCAGCCAGATGAACACTGAAGCTTTCTTT.